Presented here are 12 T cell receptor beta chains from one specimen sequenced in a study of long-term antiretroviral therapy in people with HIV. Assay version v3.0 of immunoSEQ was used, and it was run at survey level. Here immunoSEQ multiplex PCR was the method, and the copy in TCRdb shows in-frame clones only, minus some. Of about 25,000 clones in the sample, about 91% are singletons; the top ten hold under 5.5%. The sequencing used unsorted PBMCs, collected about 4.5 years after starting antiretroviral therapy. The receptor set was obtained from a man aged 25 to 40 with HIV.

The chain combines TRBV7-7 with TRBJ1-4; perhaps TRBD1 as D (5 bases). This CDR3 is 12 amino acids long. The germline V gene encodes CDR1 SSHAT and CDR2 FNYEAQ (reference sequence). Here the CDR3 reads CARRDLREKLFF. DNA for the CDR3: TGTGCTAGGCGGGACCTCAGGGAAAAACTGTTTTTT.

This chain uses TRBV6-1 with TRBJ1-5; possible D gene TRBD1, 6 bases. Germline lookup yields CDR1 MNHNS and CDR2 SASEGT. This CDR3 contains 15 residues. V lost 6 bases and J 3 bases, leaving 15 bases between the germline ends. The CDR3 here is CASRRTAQNNQPQHF. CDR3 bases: TGTGCCAGCAGGAGGACAGCGCAGAACAATCAGCCCCAGCATTTT.

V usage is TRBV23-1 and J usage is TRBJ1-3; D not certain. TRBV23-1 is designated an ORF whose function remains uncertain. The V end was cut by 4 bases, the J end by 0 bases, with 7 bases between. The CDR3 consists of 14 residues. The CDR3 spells CASSPVFSGNTIYF. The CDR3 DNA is TGCGCCAGCAGTCCTGTCTTCTCTGGAAACACCATATATTTT.

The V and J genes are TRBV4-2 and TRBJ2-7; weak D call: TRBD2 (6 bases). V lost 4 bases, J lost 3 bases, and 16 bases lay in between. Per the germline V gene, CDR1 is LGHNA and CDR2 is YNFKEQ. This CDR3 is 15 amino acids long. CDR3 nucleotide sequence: TGTGCCAGCAGCCCTGGACGGGGGTCCAACTACGAGCAGTACTTC. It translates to CASSPGRGSNYEQYF.

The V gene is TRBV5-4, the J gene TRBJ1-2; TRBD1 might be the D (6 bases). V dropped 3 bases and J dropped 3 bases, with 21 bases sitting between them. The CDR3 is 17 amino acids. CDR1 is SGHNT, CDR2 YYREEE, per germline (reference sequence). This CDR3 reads CASSSYNRELSDYGYTF. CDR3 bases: TGTGCCAGCAGCTCCTATAACAGGGAACTAAGTGACTATGGCTACACCTTC.

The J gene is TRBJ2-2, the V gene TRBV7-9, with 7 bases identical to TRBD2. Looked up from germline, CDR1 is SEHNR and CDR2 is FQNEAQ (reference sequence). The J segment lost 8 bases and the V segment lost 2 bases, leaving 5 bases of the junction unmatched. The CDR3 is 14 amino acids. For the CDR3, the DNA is TGTGCCAGCAGCTTACCCGGGAGGAGTGGGGAGCTGTTTTTT. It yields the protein CASSLPGRSGELFF.

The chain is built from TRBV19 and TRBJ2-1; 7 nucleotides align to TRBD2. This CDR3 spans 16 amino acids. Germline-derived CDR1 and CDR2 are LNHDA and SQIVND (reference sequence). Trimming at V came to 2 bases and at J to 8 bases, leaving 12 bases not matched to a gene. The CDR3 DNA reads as TGTGCCAGTAGTATATGGCCCCGCGGGAGTCCGGATGAGCAGTTCTTC. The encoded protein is CASSIWPRGSPDEQFF.

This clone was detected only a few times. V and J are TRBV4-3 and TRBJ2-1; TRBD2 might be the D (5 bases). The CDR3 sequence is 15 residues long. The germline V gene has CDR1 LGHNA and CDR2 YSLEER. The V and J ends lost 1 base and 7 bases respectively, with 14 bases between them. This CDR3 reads CASSQGALGGNEQFF. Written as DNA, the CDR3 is TGCGCCAGCAGCCAAGGGGCGCTTGGCGGGAATGAGCAGTTCTTC.

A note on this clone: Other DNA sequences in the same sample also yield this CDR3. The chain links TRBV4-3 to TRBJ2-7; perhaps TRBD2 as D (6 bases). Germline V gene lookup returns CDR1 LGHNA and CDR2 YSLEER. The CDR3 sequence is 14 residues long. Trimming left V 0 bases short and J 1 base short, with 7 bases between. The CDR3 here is CASSQDRGSYEQYF. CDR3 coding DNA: TGCGCCAGCAGCCAAGACCGGGGGTCCTACGAGCAGTACTTC.

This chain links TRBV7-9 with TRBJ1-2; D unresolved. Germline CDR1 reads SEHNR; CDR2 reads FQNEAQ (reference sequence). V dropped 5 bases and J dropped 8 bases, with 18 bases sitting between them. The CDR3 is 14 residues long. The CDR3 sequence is CASSPPVSSGGYTF. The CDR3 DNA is TGTGCCAGCAGCCCCCCGGTGTCCTCGGGGGGCTACACCTTC.

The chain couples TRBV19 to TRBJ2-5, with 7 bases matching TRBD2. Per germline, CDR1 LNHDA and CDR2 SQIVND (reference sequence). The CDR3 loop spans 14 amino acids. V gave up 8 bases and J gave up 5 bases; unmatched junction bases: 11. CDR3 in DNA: TGTGCCAGTGCCCGGGGCGGGGGACGGGAGACCCAGTACTTC. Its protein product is CASARGGGRETQYF. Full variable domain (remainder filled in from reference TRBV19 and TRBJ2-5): DGGITQSPKYLFRKEGQNVTLSCEQNLNHDAMYWYRQDPGQGLRLIYYSQIVNDFQKGDIAEGYSVSREKKESFPLTVTSAQKNPTAFYLCASARGGGRETQYFGPGTRLLVL.

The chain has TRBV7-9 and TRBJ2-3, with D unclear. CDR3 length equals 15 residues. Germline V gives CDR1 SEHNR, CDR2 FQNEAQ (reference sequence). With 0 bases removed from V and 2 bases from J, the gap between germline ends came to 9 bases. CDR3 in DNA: TGTGCCAGCAGCTTAGCGGAGAGGATCACAGATACGCAGTATTTT. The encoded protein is CASSLAERITDTQYF.